This T cell receptor (beta chain) was obtained from a study of cytomegalovirus exposure and HLA in healthy donors. TCRdb's table, derived via immunoSEQ multiplex PCR, lists solely in-frame clones and lacks some. The sample lists 150,000 to 200,000 clones; about four fifths were seen once. V was clipped by 4 bases and J by 6 bases; unmatched bases: 7. Germline V gene sequence: CDR1 SGHTA, CDR2 FQGTGA. The CDR3 covers 15 residues. The sample consisted of PBMCs. This chain joins TRBV7-3 and TRBJ2-1; TRBD2 matches 9 bases. The source is a man between 18 and 29 years old in good health and CMV-seropositive. The CDR3 sequence: CASSSAGGLGNEQFF. The CDR3 DNA sequence: TGTGCCAGCAGCTCAGCGGGAGGTTTAGGCAATGAGCAGTTCTTC.